This TCR beta chain was profiled in a study of blood T cell repertoires in COVID-19. Overall study: The United States, Italy and Spain provided the acute and convalescent COVID-19 samples. PBMCs, B-cell-depleted T cells, or T cells were the source of the cDNA or gDNA that made up the material.

Exposed participants encountered a COVID-19 case during the 2 weeks preceding study entry. Assay used: immunoSEQ multiplex PCR; TCRdb lists only in-frame clones, some missing. The sample yields roughly 400,000 clones, 88% seen once. Germline V CDR1 and CDR2: MDHEN, SYDVKM. This CDR3 is 14 amino acids long. Losses at the gene ends were 8 bases for V and 5 bases for J; bases not matched to a gene: 9. The sample comprised PBMCs or T cells enriched from blood (not recorded which). This receptor was taken from a woman younger than 30 who had been exposed to COVID-19. The chain has TRBV28 and TRBJ2-5; 9 bases fit TRBD1. The CDR3 region is CASGDTGGAETQYF. CDR3 bases: TGTGCCAGCGGCGACACAGGGGGCGCTGAGACCCAGTACTTC.